Given below is one T cell receptor beta chain in context. Its antigen is currently unknown. These data belong to a study of cytomegalovirus exposure and HLA in healthy donors. CDR3 length: 17 amino acids. Germline V gives CDR1 LNHDA, CDR2 SQIVND (reference sequence). V dropped 3 bases and J dropped 5 bases, with 22 bases sitting between them. Study-level findings and limits: Per published reports, the classifier diagnosed cytomegalovirus status with high specificity and sensitivity.

The repertoire was sequenced with immunoSEQ multiplex PCR; TCRdb's copy has only in-frame clones and lacks some. This repertoire shows some 98,000 clones, roughly 90% found once; its top ten account for 6.3%. Specimen: PBMCs. V is TRBV19 and J is TRBJ2-5, with a tentative D call TRBD2 (6 bases). This sequence was found in a man aged 18 to 29 in good health and CMV-seropositive. Written as DNA, the CDR3 is TGTGCCAGTAGTATGGAGGGAATGGGGGTTAACGCGGAGACCCAGTACTTC. It is translated as CASSMEGMGVNAETQYF.